Presented here are 32 T cell receptor beta chains from one specimen sequenced in a study of cytomegalovirus exposure and HLA in healthy donors. It was with 60 Vbeta and 13 Jbeta primers that the PCR ran. Sequencing was performed with immunoSEQ multiplex PCR; in TCRdb, only in-frame clones are kept and a portion is missing. Among about 93,000 clones, around three quarters were seen once, and the ten largest hold 6% to 8%. Sequenced sample: PBMCs. The receptors come from a man younger than 40 in good health and CMV-seronegative.

The chain uses TRBV19 and TRBJ1-1; D is uncertain. This CDR3 is built from 14 residues. V was shortened by 3 bases and J by 1 base, with 9 bases between the two germline ends. CDR1 LNHDA and CDR2 SQIVND come from the germline V gene (reference sequence). Here the CDR3 DNA reads TGTGCCAGTAGTATTTTCGGCGGGAACACTGAAGCTTTCTTT. Translating it yields CASSIFGGNTEAFF.

This chain links TRBV15 with TRBJ1-5; no reliable D call. V lost 0 bases and J 9 bases, leaving 6 bases between the germline ends. This CDR3 has 12 residues. Per germline, CDR1 LNHNV and CDR2 YYDKDF (reference sequence). CDR3 amino acids: CATSRDRGPQHF. The CDR3 DNA sequence: TGTGCCACCAGCAGAGACCGGGGGCCCCAGCATTTT. Based on the CDR3 plus reference TRBV15 and TRBJ1-5, the full variable domain is DAMVIQNPRYQVTQFGKPVTLSCSQTLNHNVMYWYQQKSSQAPKLLFHYYDKDFNNEADTPDNFQSRRPNTSFCFLDIRSPGLGDTAMYLCATSRDRGPQHFGDGTRLSIL.

This clone appeared a single time. The chain is built from TRBV9 and TRBJ1-5; no reliable D call. The ends were cut back, 1 base at V and 5 bases at J, with 13 bases in the middle. CDR1 and CDR2 from the germline V gene are SGDLS and YYNGEE. CDR3 size: 15 residues. This CDR3 reads CASSVSPEPDQPQHF. DNA for the CDR3: TGTGCCAGCAGCGTAAGTCCGGAGCCCGATCAGCCCCAGCATTTT.

This chain connects TRBV28 to TRBJ1-2, with no clear D. The germline CDR1 and CDR2 sequences are MDHEN and SYDVKM. Trimming removed 3 bases at V and 5 bases at J, with 10 bases between. The CDR3 is 13 residues long. In DNA form, the CDR3 reads TGTGCCAGCAGTTTCCGGGGAGGATATGGCTACACCTTC. Translating it yields CASSFRGGYGYTF.

This clone was seen just once. The chain uses TRBV6-1 and TRBJ1-2; D unresolved. The CDR3 runs 14 residues. CDR1 MNHNS and CDR2 SASEGT come from the germline V gene. Trimming stripped 3 bases from V and 8 bases from J, with 16 bases between. CDR3 residues: CASSDGWASGGYTF. CDR3 coding DNA: TGTGCCAGCAGTGACGGTTGGGCCTCCGGAGGCTACACCTTC.

The rearrangement joins TRBV2 to TRBJ2-7, with 10 bases that match TRBD1. The length of the CDR3 is 13 residues. Trimming at V came to 11 bases and at J to 5 bases, leaving 9 bases not matched to a gene. Germline V lookup: CDR1 SNHLY, CDR2 FYNNEI. This chain's CDR3 is CASRGQGLNEQYF. Here the CDR3 DNA reads TGTGCCTCCCGGGGACAGGGGTTGAACGAGCAGTACTTC.

This chain connects TRBV4-2 to TRBJ1-4; 7 bases line up with TRBD1. The V segment lost 4 bases and the J segment 6 bases; nucleotides outside the gene matches: 5. The CDR3 covers 14 residues. The germline CDR1 and CDR2 sequences are LGHNA and YNFKEQ. CDR3 sequence reads: CASSRYRGDEKLFF. The CDR3 region has the DNA TGTGCCAGCAGCCGTTACAGGGGAGATGAAAAACTGTTTTTT.

The V gene is TRBV5-1, the J gene TRBJ2-3, with D maybe TRBD1 (7 bases). Trimming pared 1 base from V and 4 bases from J, leaving 10 bases between. CDR1 and CDR2 (germline): SGHRS, YFSETQ. CDR3 length: 14 amino acids. Written as DNA, the CDR3 is TGCGCCAGCAGCTTGAGCAGGGGGGCAGATACGCAGTATTTT. Its protein is CASSLSRGADTQYF.

This clone was observed many times. The chain couples TRBV10-1 to TRBJ2-1; the match to TRBD1 covers 8 bases. The CDR3 extends over 14 amino acids. Germline V gene lookup returns CDR1 WNHNN and CDR2 SYGVQD (reference sequence). V lost 4 bases to trimming and J lost 2 bases; unmatched junction nucleotides: 1. The CDR3 loop is CASSAQGAYNEQFF. Here the CDR3 DNA reads TGCGCCAGCAGTGCACAGGGGGCCTACAATGAGCAGTTCTTC.

In this sample, this clone turned up once. This chain joins TRBV18 and TRBJ1-2; 11 nucleotides align to TRBD1. CDR3 length: 14 residues. The V and J ends lost 5 bases and 7 bases, in that order; junction bases with no gene match: 6. The germline V gene encodes CDR1 KGHSH and CDR2 LQKENI. The CDR3 DNA sequence: TGTGCCAGCTCAACTGGACAGGGGGCTCTTGGCTACACCTTC. As protein: CASSTGQGALGYTF.

The chain is built from TRBV6-6 and TRBJ2-2; TRBD1 might be the D (5 bases). The CDR3 runs 12 residues. The germline V and J ends were trimmed by 8 bases and 4 bases, with 8 bases remaining between them. Germline V lookup: CDR1 MNHNY, CDR2 SVGAGI (reference sequence). The DNA of the CDR3 is TGTGCCAGCGCCCAGGGCACCGGGGAGCTGTTTTTT. Its protein is CASAQGTGELFF.

The chain couples TRBV5-4 to TRBJ1-1, with 9 bases matching TRBD1. This CDR3 has 16 amino acids. Per germline, CDR1 SGHNT and CDR2 YYREEE (reference sequence). Trimming cost V 4 bases and J 1 base; bases outside gene matches: 8. The CDR3 sequence: CASSPGTGRENTEAFF. CDR3 DNA: TGTGCCAGCAGCCCTGGGACAGGGAGGGAGAACACTGAAGCTTTCTTT.

The J gene is TRBJ2-1, the V gene TRBV6-4, with D perhaps TRBD1 (6 bases). CDR1 MRHNA and CDR2 SNTAGT come from the germline V gene. V gave up 4 bases and J gave up 7 bases, with 26 bases separating them. The CDR3 runs to 18 residues. The DNA of the CDR3 is TGTGCCAGCAGTGCCCAACCAATCACAGGGAATTTTTATAATGAGCAGTTCTTC. Translated, it gives CASSAQPITGNFYNEQFF.

This chain links TRBV19 with TRBJ2-1, with TRBD1 identical over 12 bases. Germline V lookup: CDR1 LNHDA, CDR2 SQIVND (reference sequence). Trimming at V came to 8 bases and at J to 7 bases, leaving 9 bases not matched to a gene. The CDR3 totals 15 residues. The CDR3 loop reads CASSGRDRGRNEQFF. The CDR3 DNA sequence: TGTGCCAGTTCGGGAAGGGACAGGGGGCGAAATGAGCAGTTCTTC.

This chain joins TRBV7-2 and TRBJ2-3, with D unclear. CDR1 and CDR2 (germline): SGHTA, FQGNSA. V gave up 10 bases and J gave up 4 bases, with 18 bases separating them. This CDR3 region has 14 residues. CDR3 residues: CATSRLSAADTQYF. The CDR3 DNA reads as TGTGCCACCTCTCGACTGTCGGCTGCAGATACGCAGTATTTT.

The chain carries TRBV4-2 and TRBJ1-1, with 7 bases that match TRBD1. The CDR3 loop spans 14 amino acids. The ends lost 4 bases at V and 3 bases at J; junction bases unmatched: 5. CDR1 and CDR2 from the germline V gene are LGHNA and YNFKEQ. In nucleotides, the CDR3 is TGTGCCAGCAGCCGAAGACAGGGTGACACTGAAGCTTTCTTT. Translated, it gives CASSRRQGDTEAFF.

The rearrangement joins TRBV13 to TRBJ2-1; TRBD1 might be the D (6 bases). Deletions cut 0 bases from V and 1 base from J, with 7 bases between. CDR3 length equals 15 residues. Germline V gene sequence: CDR1 PRHDT, CDR2 FYEKMQ (reference sequence). The CDR3: CASSLGRGSYNEQFF. The CDR3, as DNA: TGTGCCAGCAGCTTAGGCAGGGGATCCTACAATGAGCAGTTCTTC.

The rearrangement links TRBV4-1 to TRBJ1-1; 8 bases align to TRBD1. The CDR3 loop spans 15 amino acids. Germline V gene sequence: CDR1 MGHRA, CDR2 YSYEKL. The ends lost 2 bases at V and 0 bases at J; junction bases unmatched: 2. The CDR3 DNA follows: TGCGCCAGCAGCCAAACGACAGGGGTGAACACTGAAGCTTTCTTT. This sequence encodes CASSQTTGVNTEAFF.

The CDR3 here is CASSDASGRFYNEQFF. CDR3 bases: TGTGCCAGTAGCGATGCTAGCGGGAGGTTTTACAATGAGCAGTTCTTC. The chain is built from TRBV19 and TRBJ2-1, with 11 nucleotides matching TRBD2. Looked up from germline, CDR1 is LNHDA and CDR2 is SQIVND (reference sequence). Trimming took 6 bases from V and 4 from J; bases not matched to a gene: 8. This CDR3 contains 16 residues.

The count of this clone is one. The chain employs TRBV5-4 and TRBJ2-3; 7 bases are a match to TRBD1. V gave up 3 bases and J gave up 2 bases; unmatched junction bases: 6. CDR1 is SGHNT, CDR2 YYREEE, per germline (reference sequence). There are 15 residues in the CDR3. This CDR3 is CASSSTGQDTDTQYF. Here the CDR3 DNA reads TGTGCCAGCAGCTCTACAGGACAGGACACAGATACGCAGTATTTT.

The chain uses TRBV6-1 and TRBJ1-5, with D perhaps matching TRBD1 (6 bases). The CDR3 length is 15 residues. Germline V gives CDR1 MNHNS, CDR2 SASEGT. The V and J ends lost 6 bases and 4 bases respectively, with 16 bases between them. The CDR3 loop is CASRVEGEPNQPQHF. The CDR3 DNA is TGTGCCAGCAGGGTCGAGGGGGAACCAAATCAGCCCCAGCATTTT.

The V call is TRBV4-1, the J call TRBJ1-1; TRBD1 might be the D (5 bases). Germline V lookup: CDR1 MGHRA, CDR2 YSYEKL. The CDR3 totals 14 residues. V was clipped by 4 bases and J by 10 bases, with 19 bases between them. The chain's CDR3 is CASSLDGGTCGAFF. DNA of the CDR3: TGCGCCAGCAGCCTTGACGGTGGGACTTGTGGAGCTTTCTTT.

The chain couples TRBV11-2 to TRBJ2-3, with TRBD2 matching over 11 bases. The CDR3 sequence is 16 residues long. The germline CDR1 and CDR2 sequences are SGHAT and FQNNGV. V lost 5 bases and J lost 3; bases outside the gene matches: 7. CDR3 residues: CASSPRLAGITDTQYF. The CDR3 DNA is TGTGCCAGCAGCCCCCGACTAGCGGGAATTACAGATACGCAGTATTTT.

The gene calls are TRBV5-6 and TRBJ2-1, with 9 bases that match TRBD1. Germline V gene data show CDR1 as SGHDT and CDR2 as YYEEEE. The ends lost 3 bases at V and 10 bases at J; junction bases unmatched: 5. The CDR3 spans 13 residues. The CDR3 reads CASSWTGVWEQFF. The CDR3 DNA follows: TGTGCCAGCAGCTGGACAGGGGTATGGGAGCAGTTCTTC.

This rearrangement joins TRBV7-3 to TRBJ2-7; 7 bases fit TRBD2. The J segment lost 4 bases and the V segment lost 3 bases, leaving 3 bases of the junction unmatched. This CDR3 contains 13 residues. Germline V gene sequence: CDR1 SGHTA, CDR2 FQGTGA. The DNA for the CDR3 is TGTGCCAGCAGCTTGGGCGGGGGATACGAGCAGTACTTC. It is translated as CASSLGGGYEQYF. The full variable domain, its missing parts supplied by reference TRBV7-3 and TRBJ2-7, is GAGVSQTPSNKVTEKGKYVELRCDPISGHTALYWYRQSLGQGPEFLIYFQGTGAADDSGLPNDRFFAVRPEGSVSTLKIQRTERGDSAVYLCASSLGGGYEQYFGPGTRLTVT.

V gene TRBV29-1 combines with J gene TRBJ2-7; D possibly corresponds to TRBD2 (6 bases). The germline V gene has CDR1 SQVTM and CDR2 ANQGSEA. The CDR3 consists of 13 residues. Trimming left V 0 bases short and J 8 bases short, with 14 bases between. In DNA, the CDR3 is TGCAGCGTTGAAGAGGTTGCGGGAAGTCAGCAGTACTTC. It encodes CSVEEVAGSQQYF.

The chain recombines TRBV5-1 with TRBJ2-7; 7 nucleotides line up with TRBD2. This CDR3 region has 15 residues. V was pared by 4 bases and J by 2 bases, with 9 bases of the junction left unmatched. Germline CDR1 is SGHRS and CDR2 is YFSETQ. The CDR3 DNA reads TGCGCCAGCAGCCCCCGGGGGGAAGCCCCCTACGAGCAGTACTTC. Protein: CASSPRGEAPYEQYF.

V usage is TRBV15 and J usage is TRBJ1-2, with TRBD1 identical over 7 bases. Germline V lookup: CDR1 LNHNV, CDR2 YYDKDF (reference sequence). V trimming: 1 base; J trimming: 4 bases; junction bases outside the gene matches: 6. This CDR3 spans 15 amino acids. The CDR3 loop reads CATSRGGTVIYGYTF. DNA for the CDR3: TGTGCCACCAGCAGAGGGGGGACAGTGATCTATGGCTACACCTTC.

This chain uses TRBV7-6 with TRBJ1-3; a weak D match, TRBD1 (5 bases). The CDR3 is 16 amino acids. The V gene lost 5 bases and the J gene lost 0 bases, with 14 bases spanning the gap. In germline, CDR1 is SGHVS, CDR2 FNYEAQ. CDR3 sequence reads: CASSLMTADSGNTIYF. CDR3 DNA: TGTGCCAGCAGCCTGATGACAGCCGACTCTGGAAACACCATATATTTT.

This clone was seen a handful of times. This rearrangement joins TRBV4-2 to TRBJ2-7; TRBD2 aligns across 9 bases. Trimming removed 0 bases from V and 0 bases from J; junction bases left unmatched: 0. The CDR3 runs 15 residues. The germline gives CDR1 LGHNA, CDR2 YNFKEQ. CDR3 sequence (DNA): TGTGCCAGCAGCCAAGAGACTAGCGGCTCCTACGAGCAGTACTTC. Translated, it gives CASSQETSGSYEQYF.

This clone has just a few counts. This CDR3 is CAISERTANYGYTF. The CDR3 coding sequence is TGTGCCATCAGTGAGAGGACAGCTAACTATGGCTACACCTTC. The chain combines TRBV10-3 with TRBJ1-2; possible D gene TRBD1, 6 bases. The CDR3 extends over 14 amino acids. Germline V gives CDR1 ENHRY, CDR2 SYGVKD. The V end lost 2 bases, the J end lost 0 bases, and 7 bases lay between the germline ends.

The chain joins TRBV2 to TRBJ1-3; TRBD1 might be the D (6 bases). The CDR3 runs to 15 residues. Germline V lookup: CDR1 SNHLY, CDR2 FYNNEI. Trimming took off 7 bases at V and 4 bases at J, with 17 bases between the two ends. The CDR3 loop reads CASTPEQGLGNTIYF. Here the CDR3 DNA reads TGTGCCAGCACTCCTGAACAGGGTCTAGGAAACACCATATATTTT.